Listed below are T cell receptor beta chains from one sample, sequenced in a study of CD8 T cells in Susac syndrome. TCRdb ran MiXCR on the immunoSEQ multiplex PCR reads and lists one entry per CDR3 protein. Seen here are 130,000 to 150,000 distinct CDR3 sequences, 94% observed once, and the top ten hold 0.27%. Sequences were obtained from CD8+ T cells from PBMCs. These receptor sequences come from a human donor in good health. Each CDR3 is given with its conserved first and last residue. The D gene is left open where the match is weak.

j_call	v_call	d_call	cdr3_aa
TRBJ2-2	TRBV20-1	.	CSAQPGNTGELFF
TRBJ1-5	TRBV27	.	CVSSLKIGQPQHF
TRBJ2-5	TRBV5-4	.	CASGERVETQYF
TRBJ2-1	TRBV28	.	CASSWGGSNNEQFF
TRBJ2-2	TRBV5-4	.	CASGSGNTGELFF
TRBJ2-5	TRBV29-1	.	CSVERLAPEETQYF
TRBJ2-3	TRBV20-1	TRBD2	CSARSGLAGTRGGSDTQYF
TRBJ2-2	TRBV20-1	.	CSVLADTGELFF
TRBJ2-2	TRBV28	.	CASSLRWNTGELFF
TRBJ2-4	TRBV27	TRBD2	CASSPILGRELDIQYF
TRBJ2-2	TRBV29-1	.	CSVYYGELFF
TRBJ2-2	TRBV3-1	TRBD1	CASSSPTGRNTGELFF
TRBJ2-1	TRBV12-3/TRBV12-4	TRBD1	CASSPWGTGYNEQFF
TRBJ2-7	TRBV7-2	TRBD2	CASSWGLPYEQYF
TRBJ2-1	TRBV3-1	TRBD2	CASSQVVAGSYNEQFF
TRBJ2-1	TRBV7-3	.	CASSPVKTLAYNEQFF
TRBJ2-2	TRBV30	.	CAWRKGWNTGELLF
TRBJ1-5	TRBV27	.	CASSLHTYNQPQHF
TRBJ2-5	TRBV9	.	CASSSRLSQETQYF
TRBJ2-1	TRBV9	.	CASSVVPHDQSYNEQFF
TRBJ1-2	TRBV19	.	CASFRADAGYTF
TRBJ2-5	TRBV24-1	.	CATSDLKAGRMETQYF
TRBJ2-1	TRBV20-1	TRBD2	CSAKSGIILGEQFF
TRBJ2-3	TRBV14	.	CASSHALFNTQYF
TRBJ2-3	TRBV27	.	CASSGQQSTQYF
TRBJ2-7	TRBV20-1	.	CSAREASVYEQYF
TRBJ2-7	TRBV4-1	TRBD2	CASSQAPLAYYEQYF
TRBJ2-1	TRBV25-1	.	CASTRVNEQFF
TRBJ2-2	TRBV7-9	.	CASSSALATIFTGELFF
TRBJ2-1	TRBV6-2/TRBV6-3	.	CASRAALQDAYNEQFF
TRBJ2-1	TRBV27	TRBD1	CASSSRGTGTEQFF
TRBJ2-5	TRBV7-2	TRBD2	CASSLGLAGEGETQYF
TRBJ2-1	TRBV6-2/TRBV6-3	.	CASKGLDTYNEQFF
TRBJ2-3	TRBV4-3	TRBD2	CASSQDTSGRPSTDTQYF
TRBJ2-5	TRBV7-8	.	CASSPITGLKETQYF
TRBJ2-7	TRBV27	.	CASSFEGSYEQYF
TRBJ1-2	TRBV7-9	.	CASSLWSAANYGYTF
TRBJ1-2	TRBV27	.	CASSQDGTYGYTF
TRBJ2-1	TRBV7-3	.	CASSLTGTEGNEQFF
TRBJ2-3	TRBV29-1	.	CSITSDTQYF
TRBJ2-2	TRBV24-1	.	CATSDIYTGELFF
TRBJ2-7	TRBV28	.	CASSPSPSNSYEQYF
TRBJ1-2	TRBV28	.	CASSYWTANYGYTF
TRBJ2-3	TRBV7-6	.	CASSPRLEGRPDTQYF
TRBJ2-5	TRBV14	TRBD2	CASSRPGLAGTALEETQYF
TRBJ1-5	TRBV4-1	TRBD1	CASSQETGALVQPQHF
TRBJ2-1	TRBV29-1	.	CSVWAGANEQFF
TRBJ2-7	TRBV20-1	TRBD2	CSARLGLAGEGQYF
TRBJ2-1	TRBV27	.	CASSPRTLIEQFF